This TCR beta chain was documented in a study of blood T cell repertoires in COVID-19. Study context: PBMCs, B-cell-depleted T cells, or T cells were the source of the cDNA or gDNA that made up the material.

How the authors handled the data: The assay estimated nucleated cells by amplifying reference gene primers. Method: immunoSEQ multiplex PCR; TCRdb's copy keeps in-frame clones and lacks some. That table supplies the V and J calls and clone size; D and trimming were determined from the DNA. The table records 220,000 or so clones, roughly 88% of them present only once. Trimming took off 10 bases at V and 0 bases at J, with 15 bases between the two ends. The CDR3 has 14 amino acids. Germline V gene lookup returns CDR1 SEHNR and CDR2 FQNEAQ (reference sequence). This clonotype was obtained from a woman in her forties or fifties with acute COVID-19. J is TRBJ1-1 and V is TRBV7-9; TRBD1 is a possible D gene (6 bases). Sequencing was done on a sample of PBMCs or T cells enriched from blood (not recorded which). This CDR3 is CATPSGTLNTEAFF. CDR3 DNA sequence: TGTGCCACCCCAAGCGGGACACTGAACACTGAAGCTTTCTTT.